This T cell receptor (beta chain) stems from a study of CD8 T cells in ankylosing spondylitis. Findings and caveats of the study: According to the report, clones linked to the disease were significantly enriched in matched synovial fluid samples taken from ankylosing spondylitis patients. Among TCR beta sequences, a motif of roughly 8 highly homologous variants appeared characteristic of ankylosing spondylitis blood.

Trimming took off 6 bases at V and 7 bases at J, with 10 bases between the two ends. The CDR3 covers 12 residues. On this clonotype itself: The antigen is undetermined.

Each TCR beta library was made by quantitative 5'-RACE that incorporated molecular barcodes. TCRdb ran MiXCR on the 5' RACE reads and lists one entry per CDR3 protein. The repertoire includes almost 250,000 distinct CDR3 sequences, roughly 32% of them detected once, and about 4.2% sits in the top ten. This TCR derives from a male donor with ankylosing spondylitis or in good health (not recorded which). The sequencing input was blood, either unsorted or a sorted T cell fraction (not recorded which). The genes are TRBV12-3 or TRBV12-4 and TRBJ2-1; D is unclear. The CDR3 loop reads CASSPVGNEQFF. DNA of the CDR3: TGTGCCAGCAGCCCCGTCGGAAATGAGCAGTTCTTC.